The 18 T cell receptor beta chains reported below all come from one sample, sequenced in a study of blood T cell repertoires in COVID-19. The method was immunoSEQ multiplex PCR; TCRdb's version includes in-frame clones alone and lacks a portion of them. The data show under 250,000 clones, with about 83% seen just once and around 5.5% held by the top ten. Input material: peripheral blood. These receptors all stem from a human donor in a cohort sampled during active COVID-19.

The chain couples TRBV4-1 to TRBJ2-2; D may be TRBD2 (6 bases). Germline loops: CDR1 MGHRA, CDR2 YSYEKL. The CDR3 spans 12 residues. V lost 1 base, J lost 15 bases, and 12 bases lay in between. Here the CDR3 DNA reads TGCGCCAGCAGCCAAGTGGAGGGAACGGTGTTTTTT. Amino acids: CASSQVEGTVFF.

The chain links TRBV5-1 to TRBJ1-2; 7 positions agree with TRBD1. Germline V gene lookup returns CDR1 SGHRS and CDR2 YFSETQ. Trimming took 4 bases from V and 1 from J; bases not matched to a gene: 4. The CDR3 covers 14 residues. The CDR3 DNA reads as TGCGCCAGCAGCCAGGGACAGCATAACTATGGCTACACCTTC. Its translation is CASSQGQHNYGYTF.

Notes on this clone: The same CDR3 can be traced to other DNA sequences in this sample. The chain has TRBV28 and TRBJ1-2; a possible D gene is TRBD1 (6 bases). V was trimmed by 6 bases and J by 2 bases, leaving 10 bases between them. The CDR3 is 13 amino acids. In germline, CDR1 is MDHEN, CDR2 SYDVKM. CDR3 loop: CASRVDRNYGYTF. The CDR3 DNA reads as TGTGCCAGCAGGGTGGACAGAAACTATGGCTACACCTTC.

The chain carries TRBV6-5 and TRBJ2-3; TRBD1 is a possible D gene (5 bases). Germline-derived CDR1 and CDR2 are MNHEY and SVGAGI. The CDR3 is made up of 14 amino acids. V lost 8 bases and J lost 0, with 12 bases in between. CDR3 bases: TGTGCCAGCTCCAGGGATTTCAGCACAGATACGCAGTATTTT. Translating it yields CASSRDFSTDTQYF.

This chain links TRBV9 with TRBJ2-2, with 8 bases matching TRBD1. The V gene end was trimmed by 1 base and the J gene end by 1 base; junction bases not matched to a gene: 6. The CDR3 is 17 residues long. CDR1 and CDR2 (germline): SGDLS, YYNGEE. Here the CDR3 reads CASSVMSTGGNTGELFF. The CDR3 nucleotides read TGTGCCAGCAGCGTAATGAGTACAGGGGGGAACACCGGGGAGCTGTTTTTT.

This clone has more than one count but fewer than ten. The chain is built from TRBV7-2 and TRBJ1-2, with TRBD1 matching 7 bases. Germline lookup yields CDR1 SGHTA and CDR2 FQGNSA. CDR3 length: 14 residues. Unmatched junction bases numbered 10, after V lost 4 bases and J lost 8 bases. CDR3 sequence (DNA): TGTGCCAGCAGCTCGACGACAGGGACGGGCGGCTACACCTTC. Its translation is CASSSTTGTGGYTF.

This rearrangement joins TRBV29-1 to TRBJ2-3; TRBD2 agrees at 10 bases. The J segment lost 2 bases and the V segment lost 2 bases, leaving 1 base of the junction unmatched. Germline CDR1 and CDR2: SQVTM and ANQGSEA. This CDR3 has 14 residues. The CDR3 spells CSVELAGVTDTQYF. In DNA form, the CDR3 reads TGCAGCGTTGAACTAGCGGGGGTCACAGATACGCAGTATTTT.

The CDR3, as DNA: TGTGCCAGCAGCGTAGCAGGAGGGAGCACTGAAGCTTTCTTT. Translating it yields CASSVAGGSTEAFF. The genes are TRBV9 and TRBJ1-1; D unclear. The ends were cut back, 0 bases at V and 4 bases at J, with 10 bases in the middle. The CDR3 runs to 14 residues. Looked up from germline, CDR1 is SGDLS and CDR2 is YYNGEE. The full variable domain, with the rest looked up from reference TRBV9 and TRBJ1-1, is DSGVTQTPKHLITATGQRVTLRCSPRSGDLSVYWYQQSLDQGLQFLIQYYNGEERAKGNILERFSAQQFPDLHSELNLSSLELGDSALYFCASSVAGGSTEAFFGQGTRLTVV.

This chain joins TRBV6-5 and TRBJ2-2, with D possibly being TRBD2 (5 bases). The CDR3 runs 12 residues. Germline V gene lookup returns CDR1 MNHEY and CDR2 SVGAGI. Trimming removed 5 bases at V and 6 bases at J, with 7 bases between. The CDR3 sequence: CASSRTAGELFF. As DNA, the CDR3 is TGTGCCAGCAGTCGGACTGCCGGGGAGCTGTTTTTT.

The rearrangement uses TRBV4-1 and TRBJ2-5; 10 nucleotides line up with TRBD2. Germline-derived CDR1 and CDR2 are MGHRA and YSYEKL. The CDR3 extends over 16 amino acids. The V and J ends lost 4 bases and 4 bases, in that order; junction bases with no gene match: 9. For the CDR3, the DNA is TGCGCCAGCAGCCCCAGCGGGGGGGCCGGGCGAGAGACCCAGTACTTC. Translated: CASSPSGGAGRETQYF.

In DNA, the CDR3 is TGTGCCAGCAGCGCGAAACGTATTCGGGACAGGGTTACCGGGGAGCTGTTTTTT. Translation gives CASSAKRIRDRVTGELFF. The chain links TRBV7-9 to TRBJ2-2; 9 bases agree with TRBD1. The CDR3 has 18 residues. Per the germline V gene, CDR1 is SEHNR and CDR2 is FQNEAQ (reference sequence). V was pared by 5 bases and J by 5 bases, with 15 bases of the junction left unmatched.

CDR3 region: CASSLVADSYEQYF. The CDR3 nucleotides read TGCGCCAGCAGCTTGGTGGCCGACTCCTACGAGCAGTACTTC. The chain has TRBV5-1 and TRBJ2-7, with D unresolved. The CDR3 extends over 14 amino acids. The germline CDR1 and CDR2 sequences are SGHRS and YFSETQ. Trimming cost V 0 bases and J 0 bases, with 7 bases left between them.

This clone was observed a single time. The CDR3 spells CASSQVGLADTQYF. The CDR3 coding sequence is TGTGCCAGCAGCCAAGTGGGACTAGCGGATACGCAGTATTTT. This sequence joins TRBV3-1 (or the pseudogene TRBV3-2) and TRBJ2-3; TRBD2 agrees at 10 bases. V lost 1 base and J lost 6; bases outside the gene matches: 1. This CDR3 is 14 amino acids long. Germline values: CDR1 LGHDT, CDR2 YNNKEL (reference sequence).

This chain links TRBV5-4 with TRBJ2-3, with 8 bases that match TRBD2. The CDR3 is 17 residues long. Germline loops: CDR1 SGHNT, CDR2 YYREEE (reference sequence). Trimming took 1 base from V and 3 from J; bases not matched to a gene: 10. The CDR3 reads CASSLYSGNFGTDTQYF. The DNA for the CDR3 is TGTGCCAGCAGCTTGTATAGCGGGAATTTTGGAACAGATACGCAGTATTTT. Together with reference TRBV5-4 and TRBJ2-3, the CDR3 gives the full variable domain: ETGVTQSPTHLIKTRGQQVTLRCSSQSGHNTVSWYQQALGQGPQFIFQYYREEENGRGNFPPRFSGLQFPNYSSELNVNALELDDSALYLCASSLYSGNFGTDTQYFGPGTRLTVL.

This clone occurred a few times. This sequence joins TRBV10-3 and TRBJ2-5, with a weak D call TRBD1 (5 bases). This CDR3 is built from 13 residues. Per germline, CDR1 ENHRY and CDR2 SYGVKD. V was clipped by 4 bases and J by 2 bases, with 8 bases between them. The CDR3 protein is CAISADNQETQYF. The CDR3 nucleotides read TGTGCCATCAGTGCGGACAATCAAGAGACCCAGTACTTC.

This clone was detected only once. The genes are TRBV5-5 and TRBJ2-3, with 10 bases matching TRBD1. J was trimmed by 6 bases and V by 3 bases; bases with no gene match: 13. CDR1 and CDR2 from the germline V gene are SGHKS and YYEKEE (reference sequence). The CDR3 length is 17 residues. This chain's CDR3 is CASSSNPGQGYGDTQYF. CDR3 bases: TGTGCCAGCAGCTCGAATCCGGGACAGGGGTACGGGGATACGCAGTATTTT.

In this sample, this clone turned up once. The chain carries TRBV27 and TRBJ1-6; weak D call: TRBD1 (5 bases). Trimming shortened V by 5 bases and J by 4 bases, and 9 bases separated the two germline ends. CDR3 length equals 14 residues. Germline V lookup: CDR1 MNHEY, CDR2 SMNVEV (reference sequence). The CDR3 DNA is TGTGCCAGCAGTAGCAGGGATTATAATTCACCCCTCCACTTT. This translates into CASSSRDYNSPLHF.

This clone occurred a few times. The rearrangement links TRBV30 to TRBJ2-7, with D possibly being TRBD1 (6 bases). Germline CDR1 is GTSNPN and CDR2 is SVGIG (reference sequence). The CDR3 covers 15 residues. Trimming left V 0 bases short and J 4 bases short, with 16 bases between. The CDR3 DNA follows: TGTGCCTGGAGTGTCCCTACAGGGAACCTTTACGAGCAGTACTTC. This gives the protein CAWSVPTGNLYEQYF.